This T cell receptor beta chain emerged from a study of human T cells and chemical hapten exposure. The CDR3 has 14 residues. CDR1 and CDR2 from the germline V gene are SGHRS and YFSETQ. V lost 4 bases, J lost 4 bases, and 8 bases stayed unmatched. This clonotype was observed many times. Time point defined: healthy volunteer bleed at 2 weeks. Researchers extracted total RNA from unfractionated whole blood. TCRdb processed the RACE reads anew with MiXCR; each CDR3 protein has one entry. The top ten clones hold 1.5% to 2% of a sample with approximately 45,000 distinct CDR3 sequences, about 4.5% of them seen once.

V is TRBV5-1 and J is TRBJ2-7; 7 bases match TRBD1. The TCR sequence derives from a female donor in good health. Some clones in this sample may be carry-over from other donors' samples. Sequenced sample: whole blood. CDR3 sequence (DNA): TGCGCCAGCAGCACAGGGGACACAAGATACGAGCAGTACTTC. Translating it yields CASSTGDTRYEQYF.